These 17 T cell receptor beta chains originate from one sample sequenced in a study of cytomegalovirus exposure and HLA in healthy donors. The PCR employed 60 Vbeta primers together with 13 Jbeta primers. Libraries were prepared by immunoSEQ multiplex PCR; TCRdb keeps only in-frame clonotypes and omits some of them. The sample yields fewer than 90,000 clones, 75% to 80% seen once. Sequences were obtained from PBMCs. These receptors were obtained from a female donor in good health and CMV-seronegative.

The chain employs TRBV6-5 and TRBJ2-7; no definite D call. The CDR3 covers 13 residues. Germline assignment: CDR1 MNHEY and CDR2 SVGAGI. Trimming took 4 bases from V and 3 from J, leaving 10 bases between them. CDR3 region: CASSLARNYEQYF. The CDR3 coding sequence is TGTGCCAGCAGTTTGGCCAGGAACTACGAGCAGTACTTC.

This clone was recorded only once. V and J are TRBV9 and TRBJ2-3; D may be TRBD2 (5 bases). V was pared by 0 bases and J by 1 base, with 9 bases between. CDR1 and CDR2 from the germline V gene are SGDLS and YYNGEE. The CDR3 spans 15 residues. The CDR3 sequence is CASSVEAAGTDTQYF. The CDR3 nucleotides are TGTGCCAGCAGCGTAGAAGCAGCGGGCACAGATACGCAGTATTTT.

The chain recombines TRBV29-1 with TRBJ1-1; D is undetermined. This CDR3 has 12 amino acids. V shed 6 bases and J shed 2 bases, with 10 bases lying between them. From germline, CDR1 is SQVTM and CDR2 ANQGSEA. The chain's CDR3 is CSVGRVNTEAFF. CDR3 nucleotides: TGCAGCGTCGGGAGGGTCAACACTGAAGCTTTCTTT.

The chain uses TRBV19 and TRBJ1-4; 8 bases match TRBD1. Trimming took 7 bases from V and 0 from J; bases not matched to a gene: 10. The CDR3 contains 17 residues. CDR1 and CDR2 (germline): LNHDA, SQIVND (reference sequence). The CDR3 loop reads CASKRPRGRSTNEKLFF. DNA for the CDR3: TGTGCCAGTAAAAGGCCCAGGGGGCGTTCAACTAATGAAAAACTGTTTTTT. Combining the CDR3 with reference TRBV19 and TRBJ1-4 gives the whole variable domain DGGITQSPKYLFRKEGQNVTLSCEQNLNHDAMYWYRQDPGQGLRLIYYSQIVNDFQKGDIAEGYSVSREKKESFPLTVTSAQKNPTAFYLCASKRPRGRSTNEKLFFGSGTQLSVL.

This chain uses TRBV30 with TRBJ2-5; D possibly corresponds to TRBD2 (6 bases). Between the trimmed V and J ends, which lost 0 bases and 5 bases, there was a span of 13 bases. The germline V gene has CDR1 GTSNPN and CDR2 SVGIG (reference sequence). The CDR3 has 14 amino acids. The CDR3 reads CAWSVLSGVETQYF. CDR3 nucleotides: TGTGCCTGGAGTGTACTTTCGGGGGTCGAGACCCAGTACTTC.

The gene calls are TRBV19 and TRBJ2-7; 7 bases are a match to TRBD2. The CDR3 spans 12 residues. Trimming cost V 11 bases and J 5 bases; bases outside gene matches: 9. Germline CDR1 reads LNHDA; CDR2 reads SQIVND (reference sequence). The CDR3 DNA follows: TGTGCCTCCCGGGGGGTGCTGGACGAGCAGTACTTC. Its protein product is CASRGVLDEQYF. Full variable domain (rest looked up from reference TRBV19 and TRBJ2-7): DGGITQSPKYLFRKEGQNVTLSCEQNLNHDAMYWYRQDPGQGLRLIYYSQIVNDFQKGDIAEGYSVSREKKESFPLTVTSAQKNPTAFYLCASRGVLDEQYFGPGTRLTVT.

The chain links TRBV27 to TRBJ1-2, with D possibly being TRBD1 (5 bases). Germline V CDR1 and CDR2: MNHEY, SMNVEV (reference sequence). The CDR3 is 14 amino acids. The germline V and J ends were trimmed by 0 bases and 7 bases, with 12 bases remaining between them. The CDR3 protein is CASSLSMGGGGYTF. The CDR3 DNA reads TGTGCCAGCAGTTTATCGATGGGGGGGGGTGGCTACACCTTC.

V gene TRBV4-1 combines with J gene TRBJ2-3; 10 bases agree with TRBD2. The CDR3 length is 18 residues. Germline CDR1 MGHRA, CDR2 YSYEKL. The junction had 8 bases not matched to a gene; V was cut back by 0 bases and J by 2 bases. CDR3 DNA sequence: TGCGCCAGCAGCCAAGAAAGGCTAGCGGGGGCGGTCACAGATACGCAGTATTTT. Amino acid sequence: CASSQERLAGAVTDTQYF.

V gene TRBV6-4 combines with J gene TRBJ2-1; no reliable D call. The germline gives CDR1 MRHNA, CDR2 SNTAGT. This CDR3 region has 15 residues. V lost 2 bases and J 0 bases, leaving 8 bases between the germline ends. In DNA, the CDR3 is TGTGCCAGCAGTGACGCGTTTAGCTCCTACAATGAGCAGTTCTTC. Amino acid sequence: CASSDAFSSYNEQFF.

The chain is built from TRBV25-1 and TRBJ2-7; 8 bases align to TRBD1. The CDR3 spans 14 residues. The ends lost 4 bases at V and 1 base at J; junction bases unmatched: 3. Per germline, CDR1 MGHDK and CDR2 SYGVNS. Written as DNA, the CDR3 is TGTGCCAGCAGTGGACAGGGGCGATCCTACGAGCAGTACTTC. Protein: CASSGQGRSYEQYF.

The rearrangement uses TRBV5-6 and TRBJ2-7; the match to TRBD1 covers 11 bases. CDR1 and CDR2 (germline): SGHDT, YYEEEE. The length of the CDR3 is 14 residues. V was pared by 4 bases and J by 4 bases, with 4 bases of the junction left unmatched. CDR3 sequence: CASSPGQGVYEQYF. Here the CDR3 DNA reads TGTGCCAGCAGCCCGGGACAGGGGGTTTACGAGCAGTACTTC.

The chain couples TRBV4-3 to TRBJ2-3; 8 bases agree with TRBD2. This CDR3 contains 17 residues. V lost 4 bases and J lost 0; bases outside the gene matches: 9. Germline values: CDR1 LGHNA, CDR2 YSLEER. The CDR3 DNA reads TGCGCCAGCAGCCCCTCGGGGGTAGCGGGGAGCACAGATACGCAGTATTTT. Translation gives CASSPSGVAGSTDTQYF.

By sample share, this clone is large. Within the sample, other DNA sequences also encode this same CDR3. The chain links TRBV12-5 to TRBJ2-6; D might be TRBD1 (6 bases). Germline lookup yields CDR1 LGHNT and CDR2 FRNRAP. V was shortened by 0 bases and J by 0 bases, with 12 bases between the two germline ends. This CDR3 spans 18 amino acids. CDR3 region: CASGLVGGVLSGANVLTF. The CDR3 DNA follows: TGTGCTAGTGGTTTGGTAGGGGGTGTCCTCTCTGGGGCCAACGTCCTGACTTTC.

This sequence joins TRBV6-4 and TRBJ2-3; TRBD2 matches 9 bases. The length of the CDR3 is 16 residues. Germline values: CDR1 MRHNA, CDR2 SNTAGT. The trim removed 0 bases at V and 3 bases at J, leaving 4 bases unmatched. The CDR3 loop is CASSDSAGGPTDTQYF. CDR3 coding DNA: TGTGCCAGCAGTGACTCGGCGGGAGGGCCGACAGATACGCAGTATTTT.

This clone came up once. V is TRBV15 and J is TRBJ1-3; possibly TRBD1 for D (5 bases). V was shortened by 0 bases and J by 8 bases, with 23 bases between the two germline ends. Germline loops: CDR1 LNHNV, CDR2 YYDKDF (reference sequence). The CDR3 totals 18 residues. The CDR3 loop is CATSRDRGGTNTWDTIYF. The CDR3 coding sequence is TGTGCCACCAGCAGAGATCGTGGGGGGACGAACACATGGGACACCATATATTTT. Full variable domain (rest looked up from reference TRBV15 and TRBJ1-3): DAMVIQNPRYQVTQFGKPVTLSCSQTLNHNVMYWYQQKSSQAPKLLFHYYDKDFNNEADTPDNFQSRRPNTSFCFLDIRSPGLGDTAMYLCATSRDRGGTNTWDTIYFGEGSWLTVV.

The J gene is TRBJ1-3, the V gene TRBV5-6; D possibly corresponds to TRBD1 (5 bases). V was cut by 3 bases and J by 2 bases, with 9 bases left in between. The CDR3 runs to 14 residues. Germline V gene sequence: CDR1 SGHDT, CDR2 YYEEEE. The CDR3 nucleotides read TGTGCCAGCAGCTACGACAGAACTGGAAACACCATATATTTT. Its translation: CASSYDRTGNTIYF.

The chain has TRBV5-1 and TRBJ1-1; D not resolved. With 3 bases removed from V and 7 bases from J, the gap between germline ends came to 13 bases. This CDR3 is built from 13 residues. Germline CDR1 reads SGHRS; CDR2 reads YFSETQ. The CDR3 DNA follows: TGCGCCAGCAGCTCCGTCTCGGCGGGTGAAGCTTTCTTT. Amino acids: CASSSVSAGEAFF.